The entry below gives a single T cell receptor (beta chain) sequence along with its context. Trimming pared 4 bases from V and 8 bases from J, leaving 20 bases between. The CDR3 is 15 amino acids. Germline lookup yields CDR1 LNHDA and CDR2 SQIVND (reference sequence). Methods used by the authors: Amplification from reference gene primers served as the basis for estimated nucleated cell counts. Libraries were prepared by immunoSEQ multiplex PCR; TCRdb keeps only in-frame clonotypes and omits some of them. The V and J calls and clone size are taken from that table; D and trimming were inferred from the DNA. Of about 220,000 clones in the sample, more than 65% were seen once. The entry originates in a study of blood T cell repertoires in COVID-19. Study at large: Sites in the United States, Italy and Spain provided acute and convalescent COVID-19 samples.

The clonotype comes from a man aged 40-50 years who had recovered from COVID-19. Source material: peripheral blood. This sequence joins TRBV19 and TRBJ1-1, with D perhaps TRBD1 (6 bases). CDR3 loop: CASSTARQAWGEAFF. CDR3 DNA sequence: TGTGCCAGTAGTACAGCTAGACAGGCCTGGGGAGAAGCTTTCTTT.